This T cell receptor (beta chain) appears in the sequencing data of a study of T cell responses to AZD1222 COVID-19 vaccine. For the study at large: Pooling of second doses given at about 4 or about 12 weeks was done.

About this clone itself: Antigen: not known.

The V end was cut by 3 bases, the J end by 2 bases, with 9 bases between. The CDR3 extends over 13 amino acids. Germline loops: CDR1 SGDLS, CDR2 YYNGEE. Study conclusions and caveats: CD4 TCRs linked to vaccination spanned spike, dominating at 160-218 and 743-854. The reported proportion of spike-specific TCRs targeting unmutated variant regions was nearly half. Clonal diversity was possibly underestimated, and the donors were mostly white British, with more females.

Using immunoSEQ multiplex PCR, the repertoire was profiled, and TCRdb retains in-frame clones only, with some absent. The sample shows more than 95,000 clones, 88% of them seen only once. The rearrangement uses TRBV9 and TRBJ2-7; D may be TRBD2 (5 bases). Sequencing used peripheral blood, obtained on day 0 of AZD1222 vaccination. This clonotype was sampled from an adult in good health. The CDR3 spells CASSGTPPYEQYF. CDR3 nucleotides: TGTGCCAGCAGCGGGACTCCCCCCTACGAGCAGTACTTC.